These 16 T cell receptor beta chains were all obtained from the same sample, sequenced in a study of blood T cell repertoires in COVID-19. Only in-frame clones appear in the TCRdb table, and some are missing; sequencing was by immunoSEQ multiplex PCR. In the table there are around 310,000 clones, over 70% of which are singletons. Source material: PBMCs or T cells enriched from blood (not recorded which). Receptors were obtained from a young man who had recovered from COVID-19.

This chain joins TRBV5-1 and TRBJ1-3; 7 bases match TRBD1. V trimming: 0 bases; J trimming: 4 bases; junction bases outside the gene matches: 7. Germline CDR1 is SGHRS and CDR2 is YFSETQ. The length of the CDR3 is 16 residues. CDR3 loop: CASSLGGTAAGNTIYF. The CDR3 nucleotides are TGCGCCAGCAGCTTGGGGGGGACAGCGGCCGGAAACACCATATATTTT.

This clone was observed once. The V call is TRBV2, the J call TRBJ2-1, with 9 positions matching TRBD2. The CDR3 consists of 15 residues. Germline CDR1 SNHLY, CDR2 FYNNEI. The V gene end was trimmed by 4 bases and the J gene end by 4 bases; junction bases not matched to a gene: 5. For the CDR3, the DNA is TGTGCCAGCAGTGGACTAGCGGCCGGGTACAATGAGCAGTTCTTC. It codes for CASSGLAAGYNEQFF.

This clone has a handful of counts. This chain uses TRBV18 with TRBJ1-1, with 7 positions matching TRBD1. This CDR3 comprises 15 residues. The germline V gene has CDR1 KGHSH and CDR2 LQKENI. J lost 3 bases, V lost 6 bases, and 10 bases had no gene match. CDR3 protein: CASSEGTVGYTEAFF. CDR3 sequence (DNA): TGTGCCAGCTCCGAGGGGACAGTTGGTTACACTGAAGCTTTCTTT.

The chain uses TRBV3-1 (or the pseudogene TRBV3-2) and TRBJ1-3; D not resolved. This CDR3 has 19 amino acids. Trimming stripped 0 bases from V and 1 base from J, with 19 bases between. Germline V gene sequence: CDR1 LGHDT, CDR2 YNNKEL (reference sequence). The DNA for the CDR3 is TGTGCCAGCAGCCAAGACAGCCAGTTACGGAGGGCTTCTGGAAACACCATATATTTT. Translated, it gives CASSQDSQLRRASGNTIYF.

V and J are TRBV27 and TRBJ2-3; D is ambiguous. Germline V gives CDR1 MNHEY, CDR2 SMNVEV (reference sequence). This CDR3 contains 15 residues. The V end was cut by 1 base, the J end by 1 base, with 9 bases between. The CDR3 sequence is CASSLYPQGTDTQYF. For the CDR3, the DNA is TGTGCCAGCAGTTTATACCCCCAGGGCACAGATACGCAGTATTTT.

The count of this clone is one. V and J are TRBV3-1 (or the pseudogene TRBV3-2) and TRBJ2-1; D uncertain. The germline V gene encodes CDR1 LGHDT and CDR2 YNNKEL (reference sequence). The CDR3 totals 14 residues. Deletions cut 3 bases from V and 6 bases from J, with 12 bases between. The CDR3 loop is CASSQSSRGNEQFF. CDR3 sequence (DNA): TGTGCCAGCAGCCAGAGTAGCCGCGGCAATGAGCAGTTCTTC.

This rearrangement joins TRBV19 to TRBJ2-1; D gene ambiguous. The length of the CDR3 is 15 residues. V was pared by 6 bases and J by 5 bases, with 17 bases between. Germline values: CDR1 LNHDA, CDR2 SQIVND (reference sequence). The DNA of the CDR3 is TGTGCCAGTAGACTCTTCGACACCGGTAACAATGAGCAGTTCTTC. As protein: CASRLFDTGNNEQFF. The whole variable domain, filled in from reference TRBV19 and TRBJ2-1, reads DGGITQSPKYLFRKEGQNVTLSCEQNLNHDAMYWYRQDPGQGLRLIYYSQIVNDFQKGDIAEGYSVSREKKESFPLTVTSAQKNPTAFYLCASRLFDTGNNEQFFGPGTRLTVL.

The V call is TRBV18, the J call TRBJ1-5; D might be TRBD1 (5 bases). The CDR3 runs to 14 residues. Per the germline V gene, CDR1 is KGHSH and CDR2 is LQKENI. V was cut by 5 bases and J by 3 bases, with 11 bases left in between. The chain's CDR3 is CASSSGTVNQPQHF. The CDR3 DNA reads TGTGCCAGCTCATCCGGGACTGTCAATCAGCCCCAGCATTTT.

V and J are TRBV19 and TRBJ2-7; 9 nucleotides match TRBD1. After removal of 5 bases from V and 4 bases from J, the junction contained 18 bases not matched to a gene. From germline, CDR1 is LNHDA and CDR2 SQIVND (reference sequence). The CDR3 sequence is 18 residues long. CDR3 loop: CASSPGQGRGTSFYEQYF. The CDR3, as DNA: TGTGCCAGTAGTCCGGGACAGGGTAGAGGAACTAGCTTTTACGAGCAGTACTTC.

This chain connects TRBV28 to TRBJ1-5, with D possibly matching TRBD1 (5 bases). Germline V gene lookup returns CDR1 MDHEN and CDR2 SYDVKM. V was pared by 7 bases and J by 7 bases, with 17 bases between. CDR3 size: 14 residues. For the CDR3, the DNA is TGTGCCAGCAAGACAGTGGGCAGAGGACAGCCCCAGCATTTT. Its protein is CASKTVGRGQPQHF. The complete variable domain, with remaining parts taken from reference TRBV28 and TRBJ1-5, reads DVKVTQSSRYLVKRTGEKVFLECVQDMDHENMFWYRQDPGLGLRLIYFSYDVKMKEKGDIPEGYSVSREKKERFSLILESASTNQTSMYLCASKTVGRGQPQHFGDGTRLSIL.

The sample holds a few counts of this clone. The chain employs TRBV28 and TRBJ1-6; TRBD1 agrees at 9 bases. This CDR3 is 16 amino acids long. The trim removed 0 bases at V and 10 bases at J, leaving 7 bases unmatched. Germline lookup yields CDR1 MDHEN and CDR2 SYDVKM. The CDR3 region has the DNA TGTGCCAGCAGTTTATGGGACAGGGGTACGGGATCACCCCTCCACTTT. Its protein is CASSLWDRGTGSPLHF.

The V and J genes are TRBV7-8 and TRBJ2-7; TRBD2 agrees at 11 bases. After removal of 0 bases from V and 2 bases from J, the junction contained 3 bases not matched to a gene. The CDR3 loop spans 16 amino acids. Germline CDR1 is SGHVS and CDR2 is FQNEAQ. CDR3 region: CASSLAGTSGTYEQYF. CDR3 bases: TGTGCCAGCAGCTTAGCCGGGACTAGCGGCACCTACGAGCAGTACTTC.

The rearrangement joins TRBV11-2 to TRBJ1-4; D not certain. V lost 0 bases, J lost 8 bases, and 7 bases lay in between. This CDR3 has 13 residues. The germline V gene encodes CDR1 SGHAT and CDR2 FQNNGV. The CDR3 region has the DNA TGTGCCAGCAGCTTAGACAGGCCGGAAAAACTGTTTTTT. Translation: CASSLDRPEKLFF.

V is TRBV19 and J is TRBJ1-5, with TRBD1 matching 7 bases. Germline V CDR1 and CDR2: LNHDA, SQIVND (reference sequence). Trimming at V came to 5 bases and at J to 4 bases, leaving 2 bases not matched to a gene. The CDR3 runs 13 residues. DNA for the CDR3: TGTGCCAGTAGTGGGACAGCTAATCAGCCCCAGCATTTT. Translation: CASSGTANQPQHF. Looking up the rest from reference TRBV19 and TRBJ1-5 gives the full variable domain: DGGITQSPKYLFRKEGQNVTLSCEQNLNHDAMYWYRQDPGQGLRLIYYSQIVNDFQKGDIAEGYSVSREKKESFPLTVTSAQKNPTAFYLCASSGTANQPQHFGDGTRLSIL.

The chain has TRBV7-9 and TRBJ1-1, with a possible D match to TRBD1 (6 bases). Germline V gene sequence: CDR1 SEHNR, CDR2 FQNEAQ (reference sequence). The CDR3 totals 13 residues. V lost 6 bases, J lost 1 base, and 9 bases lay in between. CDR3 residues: CASSGTPNTEAFF. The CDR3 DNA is TGTGCCAGCAGTGGGACACCGAACACTGAAGCTTTCTTT. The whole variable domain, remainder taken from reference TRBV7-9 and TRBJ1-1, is DTGVSQNPRHKITKRGQNVTFRCDPISEHNRLYWYRQTLGQGPEFLTYFQNEAQLEKSRLLSDRFSAERPKGSFSTLEIQRTEQGDSAMYLCASSGTPNTEAFFGQGTRLTVV.

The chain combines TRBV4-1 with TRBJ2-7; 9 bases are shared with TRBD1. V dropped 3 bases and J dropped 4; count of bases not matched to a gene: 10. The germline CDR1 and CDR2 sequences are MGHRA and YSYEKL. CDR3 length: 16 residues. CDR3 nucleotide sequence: TGCGCCAGCAGCCACGCTTCTGGGACAGGGTCGTACGAGCAGTACTTC. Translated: CASSHASGTGSYEQYF.